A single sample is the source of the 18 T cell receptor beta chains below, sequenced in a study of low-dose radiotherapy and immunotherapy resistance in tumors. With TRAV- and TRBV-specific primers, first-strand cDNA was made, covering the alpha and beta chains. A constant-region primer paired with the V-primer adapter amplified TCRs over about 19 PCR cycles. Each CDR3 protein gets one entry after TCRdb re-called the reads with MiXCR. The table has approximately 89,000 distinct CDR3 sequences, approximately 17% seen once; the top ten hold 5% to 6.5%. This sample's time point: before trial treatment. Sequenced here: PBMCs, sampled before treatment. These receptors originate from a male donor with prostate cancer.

The CDR3 DNA sequence: TGCGCCAGCGGGGGGGATAGCAATCAGCCCCAGCATTTT. Protein: CASGGDSNQPQHF. V and J are TRBV10-2 and TRBJ1-5; weak D call: TRBD1 (5 bases). Germline V gene sequence: CDR1 WSHSY, CDR2 SAAADI. The V end lost 8 bases, the J end lost 0 bases, and 8 bases lay between the germline ends. There are 13 residues in the CDR3.

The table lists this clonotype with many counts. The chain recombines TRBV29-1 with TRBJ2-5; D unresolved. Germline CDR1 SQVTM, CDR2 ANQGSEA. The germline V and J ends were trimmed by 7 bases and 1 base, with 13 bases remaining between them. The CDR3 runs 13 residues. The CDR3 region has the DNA TGCAGCGCCCGAGCCCGGCTCCAAGAGACCCAGTACTTC. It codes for CSARARLQETQYF.

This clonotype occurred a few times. The CDR3 sequence is CASSTGTAISRQFF. In nucleotides, the CDR3 is TGTGCCAGTAGTACTGGGACAGCCATTAGTAGGCAGTTCTTC. The genes are TRBV19 and TRBJ2-1; 7 bases match TRBD1. This CDR3 has 14 amino acids. Germline trimming cut 4 bases from V and 12 bases from J; bases unmatched to any gene: 12. In germline, CDR1 is LNHDA, CDR2 SQIVND (reference sequence).

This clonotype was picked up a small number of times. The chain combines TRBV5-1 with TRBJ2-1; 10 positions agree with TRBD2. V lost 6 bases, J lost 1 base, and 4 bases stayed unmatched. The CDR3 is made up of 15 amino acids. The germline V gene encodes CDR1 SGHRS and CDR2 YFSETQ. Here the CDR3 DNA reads TGCGCCAGCAACCCTAGCGGGGGATCCTACAATGAGCAGTTCTTC. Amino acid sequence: CASNPSGGSYNEQFF.

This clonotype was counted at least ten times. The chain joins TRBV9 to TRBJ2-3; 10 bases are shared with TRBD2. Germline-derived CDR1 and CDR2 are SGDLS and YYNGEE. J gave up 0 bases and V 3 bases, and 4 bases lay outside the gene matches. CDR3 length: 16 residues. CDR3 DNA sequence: TGTGCCAGCAGCGCCCTAGCGGGAGCTAGCACAGATACGCAGTATTTT. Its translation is CASSALAGASTDTQYF.

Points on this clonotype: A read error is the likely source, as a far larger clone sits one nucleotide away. The CDR3 DNA reads TGTGCCAGCAGTGAAAGAGCGGGAGCTGTCAATGAGCAGTTCTTC. Translating it yields CASSERAGAVNEQFF. The chain joins TRBV6-1 to TRBJ2-1; 8 bases map to TRBD2. V lost 2 bases and J lost 6; bases outside the gene matches: 6. The CDR3 is 15 amino acids. Germline V lookup: CDR1 MNHNS, CDR2 SASEGT.

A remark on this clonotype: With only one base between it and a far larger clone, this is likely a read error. The CDR3 sequence: CASFFAGQGRGSQFF. The CDR3 DNA sequence: TGTGCCAGCTTTTTTGCAGGGCAGGGTCGCGGTTCGCAGTTCTTC. The rearrangement links TRBV5-3 to TRBJ2-1; tentative D call: TRBD1 (5 bases). TRBV5-3 qualifies as an ORF whose function is uncertain. The CDR3 loop spans 15 amino acids. V was pared by 8 bases and J by 12 bases, with 27 bases between.

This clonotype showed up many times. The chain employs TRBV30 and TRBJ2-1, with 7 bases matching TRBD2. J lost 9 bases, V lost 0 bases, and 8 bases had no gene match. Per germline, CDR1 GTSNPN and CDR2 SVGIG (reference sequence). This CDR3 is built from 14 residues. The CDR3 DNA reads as TGTGCCTGGAGTGTACTTCTAGCGGAGGGTGAGCAGTTCTTC. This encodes CAWSVLLAEGEQFF.

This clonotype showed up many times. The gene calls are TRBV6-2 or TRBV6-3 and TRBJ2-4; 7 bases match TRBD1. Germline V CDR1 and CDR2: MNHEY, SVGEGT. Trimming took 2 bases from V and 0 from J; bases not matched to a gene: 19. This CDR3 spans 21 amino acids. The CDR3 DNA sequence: TGTGCCAGCAGTTACCCCACCATAGGGACAGACATCACCCTAGCCAAAAACATTCAGTACTTC. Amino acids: CASSYPTIGTDITLAKNIQYF.

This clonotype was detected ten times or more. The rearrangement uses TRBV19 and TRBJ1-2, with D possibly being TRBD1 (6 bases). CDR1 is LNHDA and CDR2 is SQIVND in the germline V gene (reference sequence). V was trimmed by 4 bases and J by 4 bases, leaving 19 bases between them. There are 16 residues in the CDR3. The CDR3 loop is CASSKSTGESPYGYTF. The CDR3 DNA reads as TGTGCCAGTAGTAAATCGACAGGCGAATCCCCCTATGGCTACACCTTC.

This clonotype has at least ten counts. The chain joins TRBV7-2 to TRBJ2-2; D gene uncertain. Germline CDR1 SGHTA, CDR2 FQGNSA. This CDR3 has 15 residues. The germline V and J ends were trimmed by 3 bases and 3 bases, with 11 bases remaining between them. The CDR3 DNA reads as TGTGCCAGCAGCTTGCAGGAATCGTACACCGGGGAGCTGTTTTTT. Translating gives CASSLQESYTGELFF.

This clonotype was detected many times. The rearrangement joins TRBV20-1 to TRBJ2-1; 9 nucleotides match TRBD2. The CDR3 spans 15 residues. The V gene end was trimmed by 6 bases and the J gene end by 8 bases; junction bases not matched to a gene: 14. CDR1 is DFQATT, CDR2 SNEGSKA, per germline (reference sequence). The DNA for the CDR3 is TGCAGTGCCCCATCCCCGGGACTAGCACTGGATGAGCAGTTCTTC. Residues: CSAPSPGLALDEQFF.

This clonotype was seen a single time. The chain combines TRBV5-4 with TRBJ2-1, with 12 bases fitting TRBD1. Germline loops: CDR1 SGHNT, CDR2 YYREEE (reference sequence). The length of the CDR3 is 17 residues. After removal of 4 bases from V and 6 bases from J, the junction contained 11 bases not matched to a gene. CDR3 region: CASSPPGQGAPPNEQFF. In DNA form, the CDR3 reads TGTGCCAGCAGCCCACCGGGACAGGGGGCTCCCCCCAATGAGCAGTTCTTC.

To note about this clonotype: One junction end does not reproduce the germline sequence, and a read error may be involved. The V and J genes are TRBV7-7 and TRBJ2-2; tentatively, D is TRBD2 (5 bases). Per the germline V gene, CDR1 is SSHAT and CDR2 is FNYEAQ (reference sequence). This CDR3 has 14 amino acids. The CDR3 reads CASRKRENTGELFF. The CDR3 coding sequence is TGTGCTAGCAGAAAGAGGGAGAACACCGGGGAGCTGTTTTTT.

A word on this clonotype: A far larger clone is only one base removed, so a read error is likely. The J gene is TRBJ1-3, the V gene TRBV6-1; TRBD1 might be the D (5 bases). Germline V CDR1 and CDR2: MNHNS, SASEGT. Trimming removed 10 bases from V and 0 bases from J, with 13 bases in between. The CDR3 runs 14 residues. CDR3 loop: CATTVGGSGNTIYF. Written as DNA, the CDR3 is TGTGCCACGACAGTGGGCGGCTCTGGAAACACCATATATTTT.

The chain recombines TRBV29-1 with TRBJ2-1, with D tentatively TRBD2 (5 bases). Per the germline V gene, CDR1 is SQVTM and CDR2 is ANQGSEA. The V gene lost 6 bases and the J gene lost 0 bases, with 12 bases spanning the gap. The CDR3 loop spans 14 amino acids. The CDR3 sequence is CSVDSGTSYNEQFF. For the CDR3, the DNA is TGCAGCGTGGACTCCGGCACCTCCTACAATGAGCAGTTCTTC.

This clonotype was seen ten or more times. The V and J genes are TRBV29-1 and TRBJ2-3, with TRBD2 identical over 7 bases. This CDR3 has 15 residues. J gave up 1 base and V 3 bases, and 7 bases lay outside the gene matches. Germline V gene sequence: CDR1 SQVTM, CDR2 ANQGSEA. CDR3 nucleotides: TGCAGCGTTGATAATACCCTAGCGGGCACAGATACGCAGTATTTT. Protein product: CSVDNTLAGTDTQYF.

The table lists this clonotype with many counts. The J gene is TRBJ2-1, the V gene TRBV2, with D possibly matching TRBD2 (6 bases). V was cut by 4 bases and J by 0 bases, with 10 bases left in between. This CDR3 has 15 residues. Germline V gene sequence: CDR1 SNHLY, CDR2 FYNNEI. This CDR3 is CASSAGDLSYNEQFF. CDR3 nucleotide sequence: TGTGCCAGCAGTGCGGGAGATCTCTCCTACAATGAGCAGTTCTTC.